This T cell receptor (beta chain) was recorded in a study of T cell responses to AZD1222 COVID-19 vaccine (TCRdb year 2021). General notes on the study: Because spike-specific TCR depth and breadth did not differ between the two schedules, AZD1222 recipients who got a second dose at roughly 4 weeks were pooled with those who got a second dose at roughly 12 weeks. Enrollment into the trials was organized by age into subgroups of 18-55, 56-69 and 70-plus years, and those subgroups contained about 160, 30 and 59 TCR-sequenced participants, respectively. TCR sequencing was performed for some 250 trial participants, of whom about 200 were given two doses of AZD1222 and approximately 25 were given two doses of MenACWY control vaccine. What the study reported, not specific to this receptor: Most participants were white British and females outnumbered males, and the authors suggested that clonal diversity may have been underestimated. Vaccine-associated CD4 TCRs spanned the whole spike protein, with dominant responses in regions 160-218 and 743-854. Epitopes outside the regions mutated in the B.1.351 and B.1.1.7 variants were reportedly recognized by nearly half of the unique spike-specific TCRs. In the small 56-69-year group, the increase in depth fell short of significance, most likely because of low power. Only five to seven AZD1222 recipients were SARS-CoV-2 seropositive at baseline, limiting conclusions about previously exposed vaccinees. Because no samples from the day 14 peak response were available, repertoires could be characterized only after the peak T cell response. After two AZD1222 doses, spike-specific TCR breadth and depth were significantly higher than at day 0 and than in MenACWY recipients.

Taken with the paper, the label for time point translates to: baseline before first vaccination. Samples from vaccinated people were obtained from the UK trials COV001 and COV002, which included a single-blind randomized controlled phase 2/3 trial of AZD1222 (ChAdOx1 nCoV-19) in healthy adults. For TCRbeta chain sequencing, PBMC samples from trial participants were taken at day 0 and at day 28 after the second dose. About this clone itself: No antigen is known for it. No clone much larger than this one lies a single base away; base qualities are absent.

The CDR3 regions of human TCRbeta chains were subjected to immunosequencing. Turning to the authors' computational methods: TCRs in the repertoires were matched against a reference library of SARS-CoV-2-specific TCRs that had been generated with the MIRA antigen-specificity platform. Breadth meant the fraction of unique TCRs that were SARS-CoV-2-associated, whereas depth meant the fraction of total T cells that were SARS-CoV-2-associated. Using the MIRA data, each spike-specific TCR was mapped to the spike region that the TCR reacts to and placed in a CD4 or CD8 class. Log10-transformed breadth and depth values were compared by one-way ANOVA with Sidak's multiple comparisons tests. TCRdb holds this immuneACCESS table with in-frame rearrangements only. Some clones are missing; in checked studies, unresolved V genes explain under half, and the rest has no known cause. V, J and clone size are those of that table, while D and trimming were read from the DNA. Here the sample has 140,000 to 150,000 clones; just over 90% occur a single time. The ten largest account for 1.9% of the sample.

This clonotype was sampled from an adult in good health. Sequencing was performed on peripheral blood, taken on day 0 of AZD1222 vaccination.

The CDR3 has the sequence CASSIDRARSSTDTQYF. DNA sequence: TGTGCCAGTAGTATAGACAGGGCGAGGTCTAGCACAGATACGCAGTATTTT. This chain joins TRBV19 to TRBJ2-3, and possibly TRBD1, on 5 matching bases. Per the germline V gene (reference sequence), LNHDA is the CDR1 and SQIVND is the CDR2. V is shortened by 0 bases, J by 0 bases, and the region joining them spans 13 bases. The CDR3 goes from the cysteine to the phenylalanine over 17 residues. The read is trimmed to its CDR3 DNA, 51 bases read in frame from base 1. With the portions outside the CDR3 filled from the reference TRBV19 and TRBJ2-3 genes, the complete variable region becomes DGGITQSPKYLFRKEGQNVTLSCEQNLNHDAMYWYRQDPGQGLRLIYYSQIVNDFQKGDIAEGYSVSREKKESFPLTVTSAQKNPTAFYLCASSIDRARSSTDTQYFGPGTRLTVL.